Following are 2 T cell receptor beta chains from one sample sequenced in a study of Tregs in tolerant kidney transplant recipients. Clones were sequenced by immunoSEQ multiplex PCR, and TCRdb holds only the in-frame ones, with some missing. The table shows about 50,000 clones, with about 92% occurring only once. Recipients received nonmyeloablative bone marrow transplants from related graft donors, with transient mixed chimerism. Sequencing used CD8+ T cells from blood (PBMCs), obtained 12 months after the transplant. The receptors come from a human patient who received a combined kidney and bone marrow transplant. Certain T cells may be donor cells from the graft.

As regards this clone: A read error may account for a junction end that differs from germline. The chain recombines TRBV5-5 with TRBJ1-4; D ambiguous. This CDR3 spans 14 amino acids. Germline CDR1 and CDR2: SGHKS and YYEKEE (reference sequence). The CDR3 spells CASSLPFSNEKLFF. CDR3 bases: TGTGCCAGCAGCTTGCCTTTTTCTAACGAAAAACTGTTTTTT. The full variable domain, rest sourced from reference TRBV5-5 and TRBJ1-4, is DAGVTQSPTHLIKTRGQQVTLRCSPISGHKSVSWYQQVLGQGPQFIFQYYEKEERGRGNFPDRFSARQFPNYSSELNVNALLLGDSALYLCASSLPFSNEKLFFGSGTQLSVL.

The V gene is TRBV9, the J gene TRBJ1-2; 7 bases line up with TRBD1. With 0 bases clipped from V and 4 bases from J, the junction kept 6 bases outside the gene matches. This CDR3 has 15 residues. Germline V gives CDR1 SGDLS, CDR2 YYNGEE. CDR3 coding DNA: TGTGCCAGCAGCGTAGGGCTACAGGGGACCTATGGCTACACCTTC. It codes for CASSVGLQGTYGYTF.